One and the same sample provided the 21 T cell receptor beta chains below, sequenced in a study of OX40 agonist ivuxolimab in advanced cancers. Using immunoSEQ multiplex PCR, the repertoire was profiled, and TCRdb retains in-frame clones only, with some absent. Counted here are 60,000 or so clones, roughly 82% occurring once; the ten biggest clones make up around 2.7%. The starting material was CD4+ or CD8+ T cells sorted from blood, obtained in a trial of the OX40 agonist ivuxolimab. All receptors derive from an adult with an advanced solid tumor such as melanoma, head and neck, liver or kidney cancer.

Comment on this clone: This CDR3 is also generated by other DNA sequences in the sample. The V and J genes are TRBV30 and TRBJ1-2, with 7 bases aligning to TRBD1. The V gene end was trimmed by 4 bases and the J gene end by 8 bases; junction bases not matched to a gene: 31. Germline-derived CDR1 and CDR2 are GTSNPN and SVGIG (reference sequence). This CDR3 contains 20 residues. The CDR3 loop reads CAWKFWQGGRTAVRGDGYTF. The CDR3 DNA is TGTGCCTGGAAGTTTTGGCAGGGGGGTCGAACGGCTGTCAGAGGGGACGGCTACACCTTC.

This clone appeared once. The chain couples TRBV28 to TRBJ2-7; TRBD1 agrees at 9 bases. In germline, CDR1 is MDHEN, CDR2 SYDVKM. This CDR3 spans 14 amino acids. V was pared by 8 bases and J by 0 bases, with 5 bases of the junction left unmatched. The CDR3: CASQTGQGSYEQYF. The CDR3, as DNA: TGTGCCAGCCAAACGGGACAGGGCTCCTACGAGCAGTACTTC.

This clone was counted once. The chain carries TRBV4-2 and TRBJ2-1; TRBD1 matches at 7 bases. CDR1 LGHNA and CDR2 YNFKEQ come from the germline V gene. There are 16 residues in the CDR3. The V segment lost 4 bases and the J segment 1 base; nucleotides outside the gene matches: 7. The DNA for the CDR3 is TGTGCCAGCAGCCGAATAGAGGGGGCGTCCTACAATGAGCAGTTCTTC. Protein sequence: CASSRIEGASYNEQFF.

The gene calls are TRBV28 and TRBJ1-5, with a possible D match to TRBD1 (5 bases). Germline V gives CDR1 MDHEN, CDR2 SYDVKM. Trimming removed 7 bases from V and 0 bases from J, with 13 bases in between. CDR3 size: 15 residues. CDR3 protein: CASNRWGNSNQPQHF. The CDR3 DNA reads as TGTGCCAGCAATCGGTGGGGGAATAGCAATCAGCCCCAGCATTTT. Full variable domain (remainder filled in from reference TRBV28 and TRBJ1-5): DVKVTQSSRYLVKRTGEKVFLECVQDMDHENMFWYRQDPGLGLRLIYFSYDVKMKEKGDIPEGYSVSREKKERFSLILESASTNQTSMYLCASNRWGNSNQPQHFGDGTRLSIL.

This clone has a single count. CDR3 protein: CASSLGPDYEQYF. Written as DNA, the CDR3 is TGTGCCAGCAGCTTAGGACCTGACTACGAGCAGTACTTC. V is TRBV7-9 and J is TRBJ2-7; D is unresolved. Between the trimmed V and J ends, which lost 1 base and 3 bases, there was a span of 7 bases. The CDR3 is 13 residues long. From germline, CDR1 is SEHNR and CDR2 FQNEAQ (reference sequence).

The chain is built from TRBV11-2 and TRBJ2-1, with 7 bases that match TRBD1. Germline V gene data show CDR1 as SGHAT and CDR2 as FQNNGV. This CDR3 has 17 amino acids. Unmatched junction bases numbered 15, after V lost 3 bases and J lost 7 bases. CDR3 sequence: CASSFWTGGFNLNEQFF. Written as DNA, the CDR3 is TGTGCCAGCAGCTTTTGGACAGGCGGATTCAACCTGAATGAGCAGTTCTTC.

This clone appeared a few times. This chain joins TRBV9 and TRBJ2-1, with a possible D match to TRBD2 (7 bases). The CDR3 length is 16 residues. V lost 0 bases and J lost 7, with 17 bases in between. CDR1 and CDR2 (germline): SGDLS, YYNGEE. The CDR3 loop is CASSVGGGGTGNEQFF. CDR3 nucleotide sequence: TGTGCCAGCAGCGTAGGAGGGGGAGGGACGGGTAATGAGCAGTTCTTC. The complete variable domain, with remaining parts taken from reference TRBV9 and TRBJ2-1, reads DSGVTQTPKHLITATGQRVTLRCSPRSGDLSVYWYQQSLDQGLQFLIQYYNGEERAKGNILERFSAQQFPDLHSELNLSSLELGDSALYFCASSVGGGGTGNEQFFGPGTRLTVL.

The rearrangement links TRBV4-2 to TRBJ2-3, with 11 bases matching TRBD2. V lost 1 base, J lost 0 bases, and 6 bases stayed unmatched. The CDR3 runs to 18 residues. Germline lookup yields CDR1 LGHNA and CDR2 YNFKEQ. The chain's CDR3 is CASSQVTLAGGSTDTQYF. As DNA, the CDR3 is TGTGCCAGCAGCCAAGTCACTTTAGCGGGGGGGAGCACAGATACGCAGTATTTT.

The CDR3 here is CASSLEPGADSPLHF. The CDR3 DNA reads as TGCGCCAGCAGCTTGGAACCAGGGGCGGATTCACCCCTCCACTTT. V is TRBV5-1 and J is TRBJ1-6, with D possibly being TRBD1 (6 bases). V was shortened by 0 bases and J by 8 bases, with 12 bases between the two germline ends. The CDR3 is made up of 15 amino acids. Germline CDR1 SGHRS, CDR2 YFSETQ.

The chain links TRBV4-1 to TRBJ2-3; TRBD2 aligns across 13 bases. Looked up from germline, CDR1 is MGHRA and CDR2 is YSYEKL. Losses at the gene ends were 1 base for V and 8 bases for J; bases not matched to a gene: 6. CDR3 length: 16 amino acids. The DNA for the CDR3 is TGCGCCAGCAGCCAAGTCGGGACTAGCGGGGTGGGTACGCAGTATTTT. Residues: CASSQVGTSGVGTQYF.

The chain recombines TRBV19 with TRBJ1-5; possible D gene TRBD1, 6 bases. The CDR3 covers 15 residues. Trimming left V 7 bases short and J 6 bases short, with 19 bases between. Germline V gives CDR1 LNHDA, CDR2 SQIVND (reference sequence). The CDR3 spells CASNPRWGAGQPQHF. CDR3 coding DNA: TGTGCCAGTAATCCCCGGTGGGGGGCCGGTCAGCCCCAGCATTTT.

The gene calls are TRBV29-1 and TRBJ2-5; TRBD1 agrees at 8 bases. Per the germline V gene, CDR1 is SQVTM and CDR2 is ANQGSEA. This CDR3 is 13 amino acids long. V shed 6 bases, J shed 4 bases, and the junction held 7 bases outside the gene matches. CDR3 bases: TGCAGCGTGGACCCAGGGGGCGCAGAGACCCAGTACTTC. It yields the protein CSVDPGGAETQYF. Complete variable domain (other parts from reference TRBV29-1 and TRBJ2-5): SAVISQKPSRDICQRGTSLTIQCQVDSQVTMMFWYRQQPGQSLTLIATANQGSEATYESGFVIDKFPISRPNLTFSTLTVSNMSPEDSSIYLCSVDPGGAETQYFGPGTRLLVL.

This sequence joins TRBV11-2 and TRBJ2-5; D is possibly TRBD1 or TRBD2 (6 bases each). The DNA end lines up better with TRBJ2-7; the J call may be wrong. CDR1 and CDR2 from the germline V gene are SGHAT and FQNNGV. The CDR3 is made up of 13 amino acids. DNA of the CDR3: TGTGCCAGCAGCTTGGCCAGGGGAGGCGAGCAGTACTTC. Translating gives CASSLARGGEQYF.

The chain links TRBV5-1 to TRBJ2-5; the D is unclear. The CDR3 covers 11 residues. Deletions cut 4 bases from V and 2 bases from J, with 3 bases between. Germline-derived CDR1 and CDR2 are SGHRS and YFSETQ. The CDR3 is CASSRQETQYF. CDR3 nucleotide sequence: TGCGCCAGCAGCCGTCAAGAGACCCAGTACTTC.

The chain has TRBV6-6 and TRBJ1-4; TRBD1 is a possible D gene (5 bases). V lost 1 base to trimming and J lost 5 bases, with 14 bases between them. CDR3 length equals 16 residues. From germline, CDR1 is MNHNY and CDR2 SVGAGI (reference sequence). The CDR3 loop reads CASSYFSGGGNEKLFF. In nucleotides, the CDR3 is TGTGCCAGCAGTTACTTCTCTGGGGGTGGGAATGAAAAACTGTTTTTT.

The chain uses TRBV7-2 and TRBJ2-7; D gene ambiguous. V was pared by 5 bases and J by 7 bases, with 15 bases between. The CDR3 runs to 13 residues. Per the germline V gene, CDR1 is SGHTA and CDR2 is FQGNSA. The CDR3 DNA reads as TGTGCCAGCAGCCCAAGCCATCGGATGGAGCAGTACTTC. It yields the protein CASSPSHRMEQYF.

The rearrangement links TRBV5-4 to TRBJ1-1, with 9 positions matching TRBD1. The CDR3 consists of 16 residues. Unmatched junction bases numbered 8, after V lost 5 bases and J lost 0 bases. Germline V gives CDR1 SGHNT, CDR2 YYREEE (reference sequence). Here the CDR3 DNA reads TGTGCCAGCAGTCCAGGGACAGGGATTTTGAACACTGAAGCTTTCTTT. Translating it yields CASSPGTGILNTEAFF.

The V and J genes are TRBV28 and TRBJ1-5; 7 nucleotides align to TRBD1. CDR3 length equals 14 residues. V trimming: 2 bases; J trimming: 2 bases; junction bases outside the gene matches: 0. Germline V gives CDR1 MDHEN, CDR2 SYDVKM. CDR3 sequence (DNA): TGTGCCAGCAGTTTAACAGGGGGCAATCAGCCCCAGCATTTT. Its translation: CASSLTGGNQPQHF.

V usage is TRBV6-5 and J usage is TRBJ2-7; tentatively, D is TRBD1 (5 bases). V was trimmed by 4 bases and J by 4 bases, leaving 8 bases between them. This CDR3 contains 12 residues. CDR1 is MNHEY and CDR2 is SVGAGI in the germline V gene. This CDR3 is CASSSTGYEQYF. In DNA, the CDR3 is TGTGCCAGCAGTTCTACAGGTTACGAGCAGTACTTC.

The rearrangement links TRBV2 to TRBJ2-7, with 7 positions matching TRBD2. Germline V lookup: CDR1 SNHLY, CDR2 FYNNEI. Trimming took 7 bases from V and 0 from J; bases not matched to a gene: 0. CDR3 size: 12 residues. In DNA form, the CDR3 reads TGTGCCAGCACTAGCGGCTCCTACGAGCAGTACTTC. This translates into CASTSGSYEQYF.

DNA of the CDR3: TGTGCCAGCAGTTTCTCGGCGGGGGGGGATTATGGCTACACCTTC. Translated: CASSFSAGGDYGYTF. The chain has TRBV28 and TRBJ1-2, with D perhaps matching TRBD1 (5 bases). CDR1 is MDHEN, CDR2 SYDVKM, per germline. V was trimmed by 3 bases and J by 5 bases, leaving 16 bases between them. The CDR3 contains 15 residues.